One sample yielded the 31 T cell receptor beta chains listed below, sequenced in a study of blood T cells in healthy people across ages. Using a J-beta primer mix together with a sample-barcoded 5' primer, a second PCR was run for about 6 to 11 cycles. TCRdb processed the 5' RACE reads anew with MiXCR; each CDR3 protein has one entry. The table shows some 1,000,000 distinct CDR3 sequences, with approximately 26% occurring only once. These same records also appear under a second study, on T cells of mothers and their children.

The sample consisted of blood. These receptors were taken from a girl between 2 and 10 years old in good health.

The chain has TRBV4-1 and TRBJ2-4; D is undetermined. Germline CDR1 and CDR2: MGHRA and YSYEKL. The ends were cut back, 0 bases at V and 8 bases at J, with 8 bases in the middle. The CDR3 runs to 13 residues. The CDR3 loop reads CASSQEEGYIQYF. The CDR3 DNA reads TGCGCCAGCAGCCAAGAAGAAGGATACATTCAGTACTTC.

In this sample, this clonotype turned up a few times. The gene calls are TRBV20-1 and TRBJ2-1; TRBD2 might be the D (6 bases). Trimming took off 3 bases at V and 0 bases at J, with 15 bases between the two ends. CDR3 length: 16 residues. CDR1 DFQATT and CDR2 SNEGSKA come from the germline V gene (reference sequence). CDR3 DNA: TGCAGTGCTAGTGATAAAGCGGGCCTCTCCTACAATGAGCAGTTCTTC. Its translation is CSASDKAGLSYNEQFF.

There are a few counts of this clonotype. V and J are TRBV24-1 and TRBJ2-3; the match to TRBD2 covers 9 bases. CDR1 is KGHDR and CDR2 is SFDVKD in the germline V gene. Trimming cost V 4 bases and J 4 bases; bases outside gene matches: 5. This CDR3 has 15 amino acids. CDR3 sequence: CATSDLTSGSDTQYF. CDR3 bases: TGTGCCACCAGTGACCTGACTAGCGGCTCAGATACGCAGTATTTT.

This clonotype was counted only a few times. The chain employs TRBV28 and TRBJ2-5; perhaps TRBD1 as D (6 bases). The J call may be in error: the DNA end matches TRBJ2-7 better. Germline CDR1 reads MDHEN; CDR2 reads SYDVKM. There are 16 residues in the CDR3. The chain's CDR3 is CASSEPKGVQAYEQYF. CDR3 nucleotide sequence: TGTGCCAGCAGCGAACCAAAGGGGGTTCAGGCATACGAGCAGTACTTC.

This rearrangement joins TRBV7-9 to TRBJ2-1; the match to TRBD1 covers 7 bases. The J call is uncertain, as TRBJ2-5 better fits the DNA end. The CDR3 extends over 14 amino acids. The V gene's germline CDR1 is SEHNR and CDR2 FQNEAQ (reference sequence). The CDR3 nucleotides read TGTGCCAGCAGCTTAGCTACAGGGGCGGAGACCCAGTACTTC. Amino acid sequence: CASSLATGAETQYF.

This clonotype was counted only a few times. This chain uses TRBV12-3 or TRBV12-4 with TRBJ2-7; D unclear. Trimming left V 4 bases short and J 2 bases short, with 12 bases between. The CDR3 is 14 amino acids. The CDR3 DNA is TGTGCCAGCAGTTACGCGACGGCTACCTACGAGCAGTACTTC. This gives the protein CASSYATATYEQYF.

This clonotype was seen a few times. The CDR3 loop reads CASSGPLVGNGYTF. The CDR3 DNA sequence: TGTGCCAGCAGTGGCCCCTTGGTGGGAAATGGCTACACCTTC. The chain joins TRBV6-5 to TRBJ1-2; D gene uncertain. There are 14 residues in the CDR3. Germline V gene data show CDR1 as MNHEY and CDR2 as SVGAGI. The V end was cut by 5 bases, the J end by 6 bases, with 16 bases between.

The chain has TRBV4-2 and TRBJ2-2; either TRBD1 or TRBD2 may supply D (5 bases each). The V gene's germline CDR1 is LGHNA and CDR2 YNFKEQ. This CDR3 is built from 17 residues. V was clipped by 0 bases and J by 0 bases, with 11 bases between them. CDR3 sequence: CASSQDGAGSNTGELFF. The CDR3 nucleotides read TGTGCCAGCAGCCAAGATGGGGCGGGCTCGAACACCGGGGAGCTGTTTTTT.

This clonotype was counted ten times or more. The chain joins TRBV12-3 or TRBV12-4 to TRBJ2-1; TRBD2 agrees at 7 bases. Unmatched junction bases numbered 11, after V lost 5 bases and J lost 16 bases. The length of the CDR3 is 12 residues. Here the CDR3 DNA reads TGTGCCAGCAGTCCCCTGCCAGCGGGGTATTTCTTC. It yields the protein CASSPLPAGYFF.

This clonotype was seen a few times. The J gene is TRBJ2-5, the V gene TRBV19; D is ambiguous. CDR1 and CDR2 from the germline V gene are LNHDA and SQIVND (reference sequence). This CDR3 spans 14 amino acids. V was clipped by 3 bases and J by 4 bases, with 12 bases between them. DNA of the CDR3: TGTGCCAGTAGTATTGGCGTATTCGGAGAGACCCAGTACTTC. Translating gives CASSIGVFGETQYF.

This sequence joins TRBV20-1 and TRBJ1-1; a possible D gene is TRBD1 (5 bases). The V and J ends lost 7 bases and 1 base respectively, with 10 bases between them. The CDR3 is 12 amino acids. From germline, CDR1 is DFQATT and CDR2 SNEGSKA (reference sequence). CDR3 sequence (DNA): TGCAGTGGAATGACAGAGAACACTGAAGCTTTCTTT. This gives the protein CSGMTENTEAFF.

This clonotype was detected only a few times. V and J are TRBV11-2 and TRBJ2-1, with 7 bases fitting TRBD1. The CDR3 consists of 16 residues. With V trimmed by 2 bases and J by 4 bases, 8 bases remained unmatched. Germline V gives CDR1 SGHAT, CDR2 FQNNGV. CDR3 sequence: CASSLFVRGSYNEQFF. The CDR3 DNA reads as TGTGCCAGCAGCTTATTTGTCAGGGGGTCGTACAATGAGCAGTTCTTC.

This clonotype was observed a handful of times. The gene calls are TRBV28 and TRBJ2-5; 8 bases match TRBD1. The CDR3 runs to 15 residues. V lost 3 bases to trimming and J lost 5 bases; unmatched junction nucleotides: 8. Germline CDR1 reads MDHEN; CDR2 reads SYDVKM. CDR3 DNA: TGTGCCAGCAGTTTGGGCAGGGGGCTTATGGAGACCCAGTACTTC. The encoded protein is CASSLGRGLMETQYF.

The chain carries TRBV3-1 and TRBJ2-3; TRBD2 agrees at 7 bases. Looked up from germline, CDR1 is LGHDT and CDR2 is YNNKEL (reference sequence). There are 15 residues in the CDR3. V gave up 2 bases and J gave up 0 bases; unmatched junction bases: 2. The CDR3 reads CASSQTAGSTDTQYF. The CDR3 DNA sequence: TGTGCCAGCAGCCAAACAGCGGGGAGCACAGATACGCAGTATTTT.

The genes are TRBV5-1 and TRBJ2-7, with D tentatively TRBD2 (6 bases). The CDR3 covers 15 residues. The germline V gene encodes CDR1 SGHRS and CDR2 YFSETQ. V shed 3 bases and J shed 4 bases, with 17 bases lying between them. Here the CDR3 DNA reads TGCGCCAGCAGCTGGGGTAGCGGTACCAAATACGAGCAGTACTTC. This translates into CASSWGSGTKYEQYF.

The rearrangement links TRBV20-1 to TRBJ2-3; D is perhaps TRBD1 (5 bases). Germline values: CDR1 DFQATT, CDR2 SNEGSKA (reference sequence). This CDR3 comprises 14 residues. Trimming took off 0 bases at V and 3 bases at J, with 10 bases between the two ends. In DNA form, the CDR3 reads TGCAGTGCTAGAGATGGGGCTCTTACAGATACGCAGTATTTT. Protein sequence: CSARDGALTDTQYF.

V is TRBV12-5 and J is TRBJ1-1, with D tentatively TRBD1 (6 bases). The V end lost 4 bases, the J end lost 2 bases, and 17 bases lay between the germline ends. Germline CDR1 is LGHNT and CDR2 is FRNRAP. The CDR3 is made up of 16 amino acids. CDR3 amino acids: CASGSPFGRGNTEAFF. Here the CDR3 DNA reads TGTGCTAGTGGTTCCCCATTCGGCAGGGGAAACACTGAAGCTTTCTTT.

The J gene is TRBJ2-1, the V gene TRBV7-3, with D perhaps TRBD1 (6 bases). Per germline, CDR1 SGHTA and CDR2 FQGTGA. This CDR3 spans 14 amino acids. V shed 5 bases and J shed 6 bases, with 14 bases lying between them. This chain's CDR3 is CASSPTGFGNEQFF. CDR3 nucleotide sequence: TGTGCCAGCAGCCCCACAGGGTTTGGCAATGAGCAGTTCTTC.

The chain links TRBV6-1 to TRBJ2-5, with D possibly TRBD2 on 5 matching bases. CDR1 and CDR2 from the germline V gene are MNHNS and SASEGT. There are 13 residues in the CDR3. The V end lost 2 bases, the J end lost 5 bases, and 9 bases lay between the germline ends. The DNA for the CDR3 is TGTGCCAGCAGTGAATCTCGCGGGGAGACCCAGTACTTC. Its protein is CASSESRGETQYF.

This clonotype occurred once. The chain couples TRBV6-1 to TRBJ2-7; D is possibly TRBD1 (6 bases). The V gene's germline CDR1 is MNHNS and CDR2 SASEGT. The CDR3 loop spans 16 amino acids. V was pared by 5 bases and J by 0 bases, with 17 bases between. This CDR3 is CASSRQVLHSSYEQYF. CDR3 in DNA: TGTGCCAGCAGTCGACAGGTGCTCCACAGCTCCTACGAGCAGTACTTC.

In its sample, this clonotype was seen a few times. The chain has TRBV20-1 and TRBJ2-1; 8 nucleotides align to TRBD2. Germline CDR1 DFQATT, CDR2 SNEGSKA (reference sequence). V lost 6 bases to trimming and J lost 0 bases; unmatched junction nucleotides: 7. This CDR3 contains 15 residues. The CDR3 nucleotides read TGCAGTGCCGAAACTAGCGGATACTCCTACAATGAGCAGTTCTTC. Translated, it gives CSAETSGYSYNEQFF.

The chain recombines TRBV5-6 with TRBJ2-4, with 7 nucleotides matching TRBD1. After removal of 4 bases from V and 4 bases from J, the junction contained 5 bases not matched to a gene. The CDR3 has 14 amino acids. Per germline, CDR1 SGHDT and CDR2 YYEEEE. CDR3 in amino acids: CASSLRDSKNIQYF. Here the CDR3 DNA reads TGTGCCAGCAGCCTCCGGGACAGTAAAAACATTCAGTACTTC.

V and J are TRBV10-3 and TRBJ2-5; D is perhaps TRBD1 or TRBD2 (5 bases each). The CDR3 extends over 15 amino acids. Germline CDR1 ENHRY, CDR2 SYGVKD. V dropped 3 bases and J dropped 5 bases, with 16 bases sitting between them. The CDR3 loop reads CAISDQSKRGETQYF. CDR3 bases: TGTGCCATCAGTGATCAGAGCAAGAGGGGTGAGACCCAGTACTTC.

V and J are TRBV27 and TRBJ2-7; D ambiguous. This CDR3 has 13 residues. V gave up 3 bases and J gave up 3 bases, with 9 bases separating them. The germline V gene has CDR1 MNHEY and CDR2 SMNVEV (reference sequence). The DNA for the CDR3 is TGTGCCAGCAGTTTCGGTCCTCGCTACGAGCAGTACTTC. Its translation: CASSFGPRYEQYF.

This clonotype has more than one count but fewer than ten. The gene calls are TRBV10-3 and TRBJ1-5; D gene ambiguous. The CDR3 loop spans 16 amino acids. V gave up 2 bases and J gave up 7 bases, with 18 bases separating them. Germline V lookup: CDR1 ENHRY, CDR2 SYGVKD. The CDR3 sequence is CAISEGSPPEAQPQHF. The CDR3 coding sequence is TGTGCCATCAGTGAGGGGAGTCCCCCAGAGGCCCAGCCCCAGCATTTT.

There are a few counts of this clonotype. In DNA, the CDR3 is TGCGCCAGCAGCTTGAAAGCGGGAGAAGTAGAGACCCAGTACTTC. Its protein product is CASSLKAGEVETQYF. The chain uses TRBV5-1 and TRBJ2-1; 8 bases are a match to TRBD2. The J call could be wrong; TRBJ2-5 is a better fit for the DNA end. CDR1 SGHRS and CDR2 YFSETQ come from the germline V gene. This CDR3 is 15 amino acids long.

CDR3 loop: CASSDGTGVGYTF. CDR3 sequence (DNA): TGTGCCAGCAGCGACGGGACAGGGGTTGGCTACACCTTC. The rearrangement links TRBV7-3 to TRBJ1-2, with TRBD1 matching 10 bases. Unmatched junction bases numbered 4, after V lost 5 bases and J lost 7 bases. Per germline, CDR1 SGHTA and CDR2 FQGTGA. The CDR3 has 13 amino acids.

V is TRBV7-2 and J is TRBJ2-5, with 9 bases identical to TRBD2. With V trimmed by 6 bases and J by 5 bases, 13 bases remained unmatched. CDR1 and CDR2 (germline): SGHTA, FQGNSA. The CDR3 sequence is 16 residues long. This CDR3 is CASRPFLAGWEETQYF. CDR3 in DNA: TGTGCCAGCAGGCCATTTCTAGCGGGGTGGGAGGAGACCCAGTACTTC.

This clonotype was counted only a few times. The rearrangement links TRBV2 to TRBJ2-5; D possibly corresponds to TRBD1 (5 bases). The CDR3 consists of 14 residues. The ends were cut back, 0 bases at V and 3 bases at J, with 8 bases in the middle. Germline V gives CDR1 SNHLY, CDR2 FYNNEI. For the CDR3, the DNA is TGTGCCAGCAGTGAAGCGCTACAGGAAGAGACCCAGTACTTC. Amino acids: CASSEALQEETQYF.

This chain uses TRBV7-6 with TRBJ2-3; D unclear. Germline values: CDR1 SGHVS, CDR2 FNYEAQ. The CDR3 sequence is 17 residues long. Trimming removed 3 bases at V and 4 bases at J, with 20 bases between. CDR3 protein: CASSFQRSGPMADTQYF. The DNA of the CDR3 is TGTGCCAGCAGCTTTCAGAGGTCCGGCCCTATGGCAGATACGCAGTATTTT.

This clonotype has just a few counts. V and J are TRBV11-2 and TRBJ2-1, with TRBD2 matching 16 bases. The germline CDR1 and CDR2 sequences are SGHAT and FQNNGV. Trimming cost V 3 bases and J 3 bases; bases outside gene matches: 11. The length of the CDR3 is 20 residues. The CDR3 protein is CASSFPGTSGRASFYNEQFF. In DNA, the CDR3 is TGTGCCAGCAGCTTTCCCGGGACTAGCGGGAGGGCCTCATTCTACAATGAGCAGTTCTTC.